This TCR beta chain was sequenced in a study of CD8+ T cells in alopecia areata. Study in general: Treated individuals took tofacitinib by mouth, 5 to 10 mg twice daily. Study outcomes and limitations: Among patients, TCR sharing was less clear than in mice, a difference possibly due in part to HLA diversity in the patient population. Elevated clonality characterized lesional scalp relative to normal scalp, particularly in alopecia totalis/universalis.

Extracted RNA was reverse transcribed, and the resulting cDNA served as sequencing template. The assay was immunoSEQ multiplex PCR, and TCRdb's table has in-frame clones only and misses some. The table shows 50,000 to 65,000 clones, with about 45% occurring only once. Specified treatment: oral pan-JAK inhibitor, 5-10 mg twice daily. It was from PBMCs that CD4+ and CD8+ T cells were sorted. This clone was counted between two and nine times. Its antigen remains unidentified. The V segment lost 3 bases and the J segment 2 bases; nucleotides outside the gene matches: 3. The CDR3 runs 14 residues. The germline CDR1 and CDR2 sequences are SQVTM and ANQGSEA.

The sample here was CD8+ T cells sorted from blood, taken around week 36, from a patient treated with tofacitinib. The receptor's source is a human donor with alopecia areata. This chain connects TRBV29-1 to TRBJ2-1, with 8 bases matching TRBD2. This chain's CDR3 is CSVDAGGAYNEQFF. The CDR3 DNA reads as TGCAGCGTTGACGCGGGAGGCGCCTACAATGAGCAGTTCTTC.